The 10 T cell receptor beta chains below were found in one sample sequenced in a study of beta chain features in type 1 diabetes. Since all of the isolated RNA was reverse transcribed, expressed TCRB transcripts were what got sequenced. Clones were sequenced by immunoSEQ multiplex PCR, and TCRdb holds only the in-frame ones, with some missing. The sample yields about 150,000 clones, around 9.3% seen once. Sequencing used naive CD4+ T cells from blood. These receptors all come from a young man in good health.

The chain has TRBV2 and TRBJ2-7, with TRBD1 matching over 8 bases. Germline CDR1 reads SNHLY; CDR2 reads FYNNEI. Trimming cost V 6 bases and J 1 base; bases outside gene matches: 5. CDR3 length: 14 amino acids. The CDR3 nucleotides are TGTGCCAGCAGGCGGACAGGGTCATCCTACGAGCAGTACTTC. It encodes CASRRTGSSYEQYF.

This clone was recorded a few times. The chain links TRBV11-2 to TRBJ2-5, with a possible D match to TRBD2 (6 bases). The V end lost 3 bases, the J end lost 3 bases, and 20 bases lay between the germline ends. CDR3 length equals 17 residues. Germline loops: CDR1 SGHAT, CDR2 FQNNGV. The CDR3 DNA reads TGTGCCAGCAGCTTCGAGTTTAGGGCGGGGAGAAAAGAGACCCAGTACTTC. Translation gives CASSFEFRAGRKETQYF. Full variable domain (outside the CDR3, taken from reference TRBV11-2 and TRBJ2-5): EAGVAQSPRYKIIEKRQSVAFWCNPISGHATLYWYQQILGQGPKLLIQFQNNGVVDDSQLPKDRFSAERLKGVDSTLKIQPAKLEDSAVYLCASSFEFRAGRKETQYFGPGTRLLVL.

There are many counts of this clone. This chain links TRBV18 with TRBJ2-1; 7 bases are shared with TRBD2. Looked up from germline, CDR1 is KGHSH and CDR2 is LQKENI. There are 14 residues in the CDR3. The J segment lost 9 bases and the V segment lost 3 bases, leaving 8 bases of the junction unmatched. The DNA for the CDR3 is TGTGCCAGCTCACCCATTGCGGGGGTGGTTGAGCAGTTCTTC. Protein sequence: CASSPIAGVVEQFF.

This clone was recorded at least ten times. The V call is TRBV11-2, the J call TRBJ2-3; D gene unclear. Looked up from germline, CDR1 is SGHAT and CDR2 is FQNNGV. V gave up 1 base and J gave up 11 bases, with 7 bases separating them. CDR3 length: 11 residues. The DNA of the CDR3 is TGTGCCAGCAGCTTAGGGTCGAGGCAGTATTTT. This sequence encodes CASSLGSRQYF.

The chain uses TRBV4-1 and TRBJ1-2; 9 nucleotides line up with TRBD1. Germline V gene lookup returns CDR1 MGHRA and CDR2 YSYEKL. Losses at the gene ends were 0 bases for V and 3 bases for J; bases not matched to a gene: 8. CDR3 length: 17 amino acids. CDR3 DNA: TGCGCCAGCAGCCAAGATGCGTTGGGGACAGGGTACTATGGCTACACCTTC. Its protein product is CASSQDALGTGYYGYTF.

The chain couples TRBV27 to TRBJ2-7, with D uncertain. With 6 bases removed from V and 2 bases from J, the gap between germline ends came to 17 bases. The CDR3 covers 15 residues. Per the germline V gene, CDR1 is MNHEY and CDR2 is SMNVEV (reference sequence). CDR3 nucleotide sequence: TGTGCCAGCAGCCTGGCGGCGGCCGGCACCTACGAGCAGTACTTC. Protein product: CASSLAAAGTYEQYF.

This clone was detected only a few times. The V and J genes are TRBV5-4 and TRBJ2-4, with 9 bases lining up with TRBD2. Germline trimming cut 1 base from V and 8 bases from J; bases unmatched to any gene: 10. CDR3 length: 16 amino acids. Germline V gives CDR1 SGHNT, CDR2 YYREEE (reference sequence). The CDR3, as DNA: TGTGCCAGCAGCTTGCAGCGGGGGGCCCAAGGAGACATTCAGTACTTC. As protein: CASSLQRGAQGDIQYF.

This clone was observed a few times. The gene calls are TRBV18 and TRBJ1-3; D unclear. CDR3 length equals 16 residues. The germline gives CDR1 KGHSH, CDR2 LQKENI. The V end lost 5 bases, the J end lost 4 bases, and 18 bases lay between the germline ends. The CDR3 DNA sequence: TGTGCCAGCTCATCTAAGACTGCGGAATTCGGAAACACCATATATTTT. It encodes CASSSKTAEFGNTIYF.

This clone has just a few counts. The chain recombines TRBV27 with TRBJ1-6; D gene uncertain. CDR3 size: 14 residues. Trimming stripped 7 bases from V and 9 bases from J, with 16 bases between. CDR1 and CDR2 (germline): MNHEY, SMNVEV (reference sequence). In nucleotides, the CDR3 is TGTGCCAGCACCCCTTCAATGCGCGTTTCACCCCTCCACTTT. It translates to CASTPSMRVSPLHF.

This clone was seen a handful of times. This sequence joins TRBV9 and TRBJ2-1; a possible D gene is TRBD2 (7 bases). From germline, CDR1 is SGDLS and CDR2 YYNGEE. The CDR3 contains 15 residues. The V end was cut by 7 bases, the J end by 4 bases, with 18 bases between. CDR3 region: CASEGGGGGYNEQFF. As DNA, the CDR3 is TGTGCCAGCGAAGGAGGGGGGGGCGGTTACAATGAGCAGTTCTTC.